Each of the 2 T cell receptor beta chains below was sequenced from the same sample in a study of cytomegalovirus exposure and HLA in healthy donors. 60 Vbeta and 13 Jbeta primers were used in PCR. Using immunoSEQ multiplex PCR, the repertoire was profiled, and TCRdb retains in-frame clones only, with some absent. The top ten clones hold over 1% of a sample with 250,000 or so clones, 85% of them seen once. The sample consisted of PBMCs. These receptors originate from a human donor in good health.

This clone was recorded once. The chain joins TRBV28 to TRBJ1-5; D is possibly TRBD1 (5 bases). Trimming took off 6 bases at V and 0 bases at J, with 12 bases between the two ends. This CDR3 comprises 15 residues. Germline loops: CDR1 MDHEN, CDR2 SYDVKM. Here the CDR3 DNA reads TGTGCCAGCAGGATCCAGACAGATAGCAATCAGCCCCAGCATTTT. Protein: CASRIQTDSNQPQHF.

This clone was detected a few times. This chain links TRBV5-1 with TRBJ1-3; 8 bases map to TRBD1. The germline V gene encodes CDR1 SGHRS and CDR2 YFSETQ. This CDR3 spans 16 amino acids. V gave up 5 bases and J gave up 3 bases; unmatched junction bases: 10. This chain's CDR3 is CASRGTGGVRGNTIYF. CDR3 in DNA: TGCGCCAGCAGGGGTACAGGGGGGGTTCGTGGAAACACCATATATTTT.